This T cell receptor beta chain was documented in a study of cytomegalovirus exposure and HLA in healthy donors listed by TCRdb under 2017. Study-level background: In an earlier analysis of 587 of the donors, 250 to 300 Gb of sequence data and 100 million or so unique TCR beta sequences from 150 million to 200 million T cells were reported. Roughly 320 gigabases of sequencing data and approximately 91 million unique TCR sequences made up an early release that covered several hundred HLA-typed donors. Of the 398 genotyped donors, approximately 83% fell in the genetic ancestry cluster associated with self-reported Caucasian donors. The study aimed to test whether cataloging public T cell receptors could reveal signatures of past pathogen exposure. The T cell repertoires of several hundred subjects were profiled by immunosequencing and related to cytomegalovirus serostatus. In addition to the first cohort of approximately 670 subjects, a separate validation cohort of 130 or so different subjects was used. To predict cytomegalovirus infection status, the study brought together high-throughput TCR immunosequencing, statistical association of individual TCRs with disease status, and machine learning. A later analysis re-examined previously published TCR beta repertoires from 500 to 700 donors and added high-resolution HLA genotyping to investigate patterns of TCR occurrence. The later analysis used no new phenotypic data to find candidate immune exposures, relying instead on TCR beta sequences and their occurrence across donors. An earlier analysis of roughly 600 of the donors used high-throughput TCR beta sequencing to judge whether each TCR beta V gene segment behaved as functional or pseudogenic. Alongside the repertoire data, information on donor age, sex, ethnicity and CMV serostatus was compiled. A later genetic analysis used genome-wide SNP genotypes for about 65% of the 666 donors, treating that subset as a discovery cohort. All discovery cohort repertoires had been generated using a single sequencing platform. Both class I and class II loci were covered by HLA typing, at four-digit resolution. Typing coverage varied by locus: roughly 620-640 donors for A, B, C, DRB1 and DQB1; roughly 520 for DQA1; over 600 for DPA1; 400 to 480 for DPB1. Roughly five DR-DQ haplotypes were handled as single units for association and clustering because linkage in the cohort was strong. Among under 450 genotyped donors of the cohort, an average of approximately 230,000 unique TCR beta nucleotide sequences were sequenced per donor, roughly 18% of them non-productive.

As regards this clone: Its antigen is still unknown. It has no much larger one-base neighbor in the sample; base qualities were not kept.

In total, approximately 610 healthy bone marrow donors made up the cohort. Cohort members were all nominally healthy when sampled, although unrecorded immune exposures were likely present. The donor tested CMV seropositive and was one of the 289 seropositive cohort members. A peripheral blood sample was collected from each donor, and TCR beta sequencing was performed on peripheral blood mononuclear cells. Genomic DNA was extracted from the blood cell samples with the Qiagen DNeasy Blood Extraction Kit. The library was produced with the immunoSEQ multiplex PCR assay. A mixture of 60 forward primers for TCR Vbeta segments and 13 reverse primers for TCR Jbeta segments was used in the multiplex PCR. The CDR3 region of rearranged TCR beta genes was amplified from genomic DNA by a multiplex PCR assay. On the Illumina HiSeq System, the amplified TCR beta libraries were sequenced as 87-base-pair reads. For the original study's pipeline: In a later analysis, tens of millions of unique TCR beta chains were counted across the roughly 610 repertoires, and roughly 10 million of these chains were shared by at least two donors. Raw reads were error-corrected and collapsed into unique sequences with a nearest-neighbor algorithm that merged closely related sequences to remove PCR and sequencing errors. Alignment of CDR3 sequences to IMGT reference sequences was used to assign V, D and J gene segments. For a sequence to be retained, at least a six-nucleotide match to both a V gene segment and a J gene segment was required. A rearrangement counted as productive if the CDR3 had no stop codons and remained in frame with V and J, and every other rearrangement counted as non-productive. CDR3 was defined by IMGT convention, running from the second conserved V-encoded cysteine to the conserved J-encoded phenylalanine. In an earlier analysis of around 640 of the donors, sequences lacking an unambiguous match to a single V gene segment were excluded. An earlier analysis of a few hundred of the donors called V segments functional above 56.7% productive rearrangements and segregating when the between-donor standard deviation exceeded 5%. To diagnose cytomegalovirus status from the catalog of TCR beta chain sequences, a statistical classification framework was built. In a later analysis, V and J genes were assigned by comparing TCR nucleotide sequences against IMGT/GENE-DB human TR gene sequences. The TCRdist pipeline was used in a later analysis to assign CDR3 sequences and most-parsimonious VDJ recombination scenarios. In a later analysis, every TCR beta chain was defined by the combination of its CDR3 amino acid sequence and its V-gene family, and reads without a unique V-gene family were dropped. In a later analysis, fewer than 600 highly shared, low-generation-probability nucleotide sequences were removed to address suspected cross-contamination and a sequencing artifact. In a later analysis, a clonal expansion index for each public chain was calculated from normalized within-repertoire ranks of inferred template counts. Generation probabilities in a later analysis came from a VDJ recombination model fitted to out-of-frame rearrangements, and those results were checked against IGoR. Hypergeometric tests were used in a later analysis to score TCR-TCR, TCR-HLA and TCR-CMV co-occurrence, with a repertoire-size bias correction applied to the TCR pairs. To estimate false discovery rates, a later analysis permuted the HLA or CMV assignments 20 times. A later analysis grouped co-occurring TCRs with DBSCAN, adding TCRdist sequence similarity when clustering within HLA-allele-positive subsets. For co-occurrence clustering, repertoires with fewer than 30,000 or more than 120,000 public chains were excluded, along with 4 to 6 repertoires with anomalous nucleotide sharing. TCRdb retrieved this table from immuneACCESS and kept in-frame rearrangements only. Not all clones are present; in checked studies, unresolved V genes account for under half, and no reason is known for the remainder. V and J calls and clone size are as listed in that table; D and trimming were resolved from the DNA. Recorded for this sample are over 150,000 clones; around 84% of them occurred a single time. The ten largest clones take up approximately 8% of the sample.

On the study overall, not on this receptor specifically: The authors suggested that the approach could potentially be generalized to other disease states and immunological phenotypes. In an earlier analysis of 450 to 750 of the donors, most TCR beta V segments appeared in productive rearrangements about 87% or about 30% of the time, broadly matching IMGT annotations. Compared with the 666-donor mean, donors in an Asian-associated ancestry cluster had fewer N-insertions in productive TCRs, according to a later genetic analysis. A later analysis associated approximately 17,000 TCR beta sequences with specific HLA alleles at a false discovery rate of 0.05. Most TCR sequences were observed very rarely across donors, whereas some public TCRs were present in many individuals. Only TCR beta chains were sequenced in this cohort, and the absence of alpha or paired-chain data limited detectable features. Three of the identified cytomegalovirus-associated TCR beta chains were confirmed in vitro to be specific for cytomegalovirus antigens. According to a later analysis, TCR association rates differed among HLA loci, with DRB1 alleles showing the most associated TCRs and HLA-C alleles showing the fewest. Because HLA typing was missing for some donors at each locus, association tests included only the typed subset. Strong co-occurrence of HLA alleles, especially DR and DQ, made assigning TCR associations to individual alleles difficult. A later genetic analysis associated a missense DCLRE1C variant with V-gene and J-gene trimming of TCR beta chains, and an independent cohort replicated the association. Several of the top co-occurrence clusters appeared to be linked to parvovirus B19, influenza, CMV and Epstein-Barr virus, according to a later analysis. Correlated functional status among segregating V segments might reflect linkage disequilibrium, but an unknown experimental factor could not be ruled out. Sequencing depth was assumed to be roughly uniform across donors in the presence/absence analyses, though that assumption may not hold. A group of highly shared sequence variants was considered likely to be a technical artifact of the sequencing pipeline. Immune exposure information for the cohort was limited to CMV serostatus. A further reported finding was that TCR beta sequences accurately predicted the HLA-A and HLA-B alleles for most subjects in the first cohort. The study gave a list of about 150 TCR beta chains associated with cytomegalovirus. Compared with equally common non-associated chains, HLA-associated TCR beta chains in a later analysis were more clonally expanded and had lower generation probabilities. Because counts were too low, about 18 rarely observed V segments, including chromosome 9 orphons, were excluded from the earlier analysis of a few hundred of the donors. In both the original and validation cohorts, the classifier was reported to diagnose cytomegalovirus status with high specificity and sensitivity. Most CMV-associated TCR beta chains appeared to be HLA-restricted in a later analysis, and the HLA associations seemed to be driven largely by CMV exposure.

The origin of this receptor is a male donor in good health and CMV-seropositive. The material sequenced was PBMCs.

The nucleotide sequence reads TGTGCCAGCAGCTTGGGTAGCCTTAACAATGAGCAGTTCTTC. Translated, this is CASSLGSLNNEQFF. The rearranged chain carries TRBV7-9 and TRBJ2-1, with the D gene uncertain. CDR1 SEHNR and CDR2 FQNEAQ are derived from the germline V gene (reference sequence). The CDR3, from cysteine to phenylalanine, totals 14 residues. Of all the DNA, just the CDR3 is kept, 42 bases in frame from base 1. At the junction V is shortened by 3 bases and J by 5 bases, with 11 bases in between. Full variable domain (CDR3 extended with the reference TRBV7-9 and TRBJ2-1 proteins): DTGVSQNPRHKITKRGQNVTFRCDPISEHNRLYWYRQTLGQGPEFLTYFQNEAQLEKSRLLSDRFSAERPKGSFSTLEIQRTEQGDSAMYLCASSLGSLNNEQFFGPGTRLTVL.